This TCR beta chain was profiled in a study of shared clonotypes between healthy human individuals. Notes on the study in general: Among non-shared clonotypes, generation probabilities were lower than among those shared by all four donors. Having only a few donors restricted how much genetic and exposure-history diversity was captured.

Comment on this clone: Its antigen is not known. The sample has other DNA sequences that encode this CDR3 too.

Per sorted-subset replicate PCR, input was approximately 200 ng DNA, representing tens of thousands of T cell genomes. Sequenced by immunoSEQ multiplex PCR; TCRdb stores in-frame clones only, minus some. In the table there are over 2 million clones, 85% to 95% of which are singletons. Researchers partitioned CD4+ cells into CD45RA+ naive and CD45RA-negative memory subsets. V dropped 5 bases and J dropped 0 bases, with 7 bases sitting between them. The CDR3 length is 13 residues. CDR1 is MDHEN and CDR2 is SYDVKM in the germline V gene. The sample taken for sequencing was naive CD4+ T cells from PBMCs. Subset described: CD45RA+ positively selected. This sequence joins TRBV28 and TRBJ2-5, with D perhaps assigned TRBD1 or TRBD2 (5 bases each). The clonotype originates from a man aged 18 to 30 in good health. Some clones in this sample may be carry-over from other donors' samples. The CDR3 protein is CASSPGHQETQYF. In nucleotides, the CDR3 is TGTGCCAGCAGTCCGGGGCACCAAGAGACCCAGTACTTC.